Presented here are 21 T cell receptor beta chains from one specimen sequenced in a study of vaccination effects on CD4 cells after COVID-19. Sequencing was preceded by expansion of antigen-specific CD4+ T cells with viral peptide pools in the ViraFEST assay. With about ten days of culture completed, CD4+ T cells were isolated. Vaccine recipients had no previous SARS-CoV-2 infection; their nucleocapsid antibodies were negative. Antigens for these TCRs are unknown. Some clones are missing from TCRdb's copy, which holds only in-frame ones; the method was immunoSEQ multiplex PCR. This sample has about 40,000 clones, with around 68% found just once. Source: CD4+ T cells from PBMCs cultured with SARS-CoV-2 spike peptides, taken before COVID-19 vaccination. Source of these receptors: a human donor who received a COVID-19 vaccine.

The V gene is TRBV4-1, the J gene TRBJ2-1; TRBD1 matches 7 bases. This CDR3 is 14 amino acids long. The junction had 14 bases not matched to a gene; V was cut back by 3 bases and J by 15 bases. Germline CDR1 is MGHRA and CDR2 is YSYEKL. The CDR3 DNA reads TGCGCCAGCAGCCAGACGGGACAGATGTACAAGCGGTTCTTC. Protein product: CASSQTGQMYKRFF.

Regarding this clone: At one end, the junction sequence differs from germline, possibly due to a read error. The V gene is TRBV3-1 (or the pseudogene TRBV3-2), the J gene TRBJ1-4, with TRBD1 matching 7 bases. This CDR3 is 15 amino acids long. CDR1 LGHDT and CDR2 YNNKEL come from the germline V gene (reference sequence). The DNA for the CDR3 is TGTGCCAGCAGCCAAGTAGATAGGGGGCGGGAAAAATTGTTTTTT. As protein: CASSQVDRGREKLFF.

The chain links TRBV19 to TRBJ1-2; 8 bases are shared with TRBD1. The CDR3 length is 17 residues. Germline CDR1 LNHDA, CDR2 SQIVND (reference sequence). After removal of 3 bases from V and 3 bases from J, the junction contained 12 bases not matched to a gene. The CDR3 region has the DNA TGTGCCAGTAGTATTTCAGGGGGCGCCGCCCGGTACTATGGCTACACCTTC. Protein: CASSISGGAARYYGYTF.

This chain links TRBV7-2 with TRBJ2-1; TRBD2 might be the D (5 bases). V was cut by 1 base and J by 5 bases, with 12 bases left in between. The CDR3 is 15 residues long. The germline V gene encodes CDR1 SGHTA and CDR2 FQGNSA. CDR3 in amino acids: CASSLDYGGHNEQFF. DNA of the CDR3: TGTGCCAGCAGCTTAGACTATGGCGGGCACAATGAGCAGTTCTTC.

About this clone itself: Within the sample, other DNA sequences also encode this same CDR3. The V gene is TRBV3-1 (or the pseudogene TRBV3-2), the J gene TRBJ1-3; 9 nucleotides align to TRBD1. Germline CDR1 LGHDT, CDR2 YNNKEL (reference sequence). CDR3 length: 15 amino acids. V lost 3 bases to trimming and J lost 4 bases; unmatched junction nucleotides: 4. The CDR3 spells CASSQTGGPGNTIYF. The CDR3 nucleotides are TGTGCCAGCAGCCAGACAGGGGGACCCGGAAACACCATATATTTT.

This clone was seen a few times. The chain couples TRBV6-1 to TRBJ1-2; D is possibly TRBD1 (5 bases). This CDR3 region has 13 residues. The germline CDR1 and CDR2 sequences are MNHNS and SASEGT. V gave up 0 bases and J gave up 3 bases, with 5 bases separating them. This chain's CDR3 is CASSEAGDYGYTF. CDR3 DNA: TGTGCCAGCAGTGAAGCGGGGGACTATGGCTACACCTTC.

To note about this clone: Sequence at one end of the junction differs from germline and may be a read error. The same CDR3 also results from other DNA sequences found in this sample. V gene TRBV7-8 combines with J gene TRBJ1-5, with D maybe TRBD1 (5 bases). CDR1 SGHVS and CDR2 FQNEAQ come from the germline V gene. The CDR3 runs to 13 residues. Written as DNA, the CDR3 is TGTGCCAGCAGTTTAGTGGGGGATCAGCCCCAGCATTTT. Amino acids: CASSLVGDQPQHF.

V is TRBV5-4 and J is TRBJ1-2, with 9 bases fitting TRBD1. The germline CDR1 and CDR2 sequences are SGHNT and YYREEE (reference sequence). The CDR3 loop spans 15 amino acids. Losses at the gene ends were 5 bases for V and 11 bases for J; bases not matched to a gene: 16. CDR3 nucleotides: TGTGCCAGCAGTCCTCCGGGACAGGGTCATGGTGCGTACACCTTC. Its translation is CASSPPGQGHGAYTF.

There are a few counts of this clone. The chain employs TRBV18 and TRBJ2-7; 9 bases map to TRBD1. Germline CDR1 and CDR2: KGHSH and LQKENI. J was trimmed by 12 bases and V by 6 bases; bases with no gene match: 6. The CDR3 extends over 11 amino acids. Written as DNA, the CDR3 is TGTGCCAGCTCGCCAGGGACAGGGTTGTACTTC. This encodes CASSPGTGLYF.

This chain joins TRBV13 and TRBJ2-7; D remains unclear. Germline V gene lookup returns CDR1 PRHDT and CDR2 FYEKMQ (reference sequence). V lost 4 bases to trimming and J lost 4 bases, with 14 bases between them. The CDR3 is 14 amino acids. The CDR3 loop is CASSSPNYSYEQYF. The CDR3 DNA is TGTGCCAGCAGCTCCCCTAACTACTCATACGAGCAGTACTTC.

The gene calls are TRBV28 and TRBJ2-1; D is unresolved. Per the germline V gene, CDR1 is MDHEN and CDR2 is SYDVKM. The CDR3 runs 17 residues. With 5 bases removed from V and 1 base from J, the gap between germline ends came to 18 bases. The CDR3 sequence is CASSPPGAPRSYNEQFF. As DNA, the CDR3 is TGTGCCAGCAGTCCCCCGGGCGCCCCCAGATCCTACAATGAGCAGTTCTTC.

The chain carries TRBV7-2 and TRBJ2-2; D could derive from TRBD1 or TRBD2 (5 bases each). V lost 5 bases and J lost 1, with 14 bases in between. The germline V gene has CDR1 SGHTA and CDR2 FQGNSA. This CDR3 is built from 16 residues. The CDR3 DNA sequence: TGTGCCAGCAGCACTGGGGGTAGCCGGAACACCGGGGAGCTGTTTTTT. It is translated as CASSTGGSRNTGELFF.

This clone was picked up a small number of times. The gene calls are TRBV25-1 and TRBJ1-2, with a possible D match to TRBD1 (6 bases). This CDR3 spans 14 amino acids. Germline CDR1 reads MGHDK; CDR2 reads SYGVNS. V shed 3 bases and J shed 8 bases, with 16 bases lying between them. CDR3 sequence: CASSEGGTSRGYTF. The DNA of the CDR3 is TGTGCCAGCAGTGAGGGGGGGACATCTAGGGGCTACACCTTC.

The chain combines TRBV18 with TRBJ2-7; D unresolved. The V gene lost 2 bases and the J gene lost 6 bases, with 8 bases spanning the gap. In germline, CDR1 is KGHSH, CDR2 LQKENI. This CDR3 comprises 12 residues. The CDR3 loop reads CASSPKDREQYF. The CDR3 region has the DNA TGTGCCAGCTCACCAAAGGATCGCGAGCAGTACTTC.

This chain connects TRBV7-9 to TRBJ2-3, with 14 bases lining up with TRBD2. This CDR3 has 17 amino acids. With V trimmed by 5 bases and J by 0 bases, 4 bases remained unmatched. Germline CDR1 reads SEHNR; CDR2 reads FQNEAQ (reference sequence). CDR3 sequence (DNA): TGTGCCAGCAGCCCTCGACTAGCGGGGGGGAGCACAGATACGCAGTATTTT. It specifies CASSPRLAGGSTDTQYF.

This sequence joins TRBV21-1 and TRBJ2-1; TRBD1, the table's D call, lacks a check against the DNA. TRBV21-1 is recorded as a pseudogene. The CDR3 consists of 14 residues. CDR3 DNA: TGTGCCAGCAGCAAACCTGGGACAGGGAATGAGCAGTTCTTC. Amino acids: CASSKPGTGNEQFF.

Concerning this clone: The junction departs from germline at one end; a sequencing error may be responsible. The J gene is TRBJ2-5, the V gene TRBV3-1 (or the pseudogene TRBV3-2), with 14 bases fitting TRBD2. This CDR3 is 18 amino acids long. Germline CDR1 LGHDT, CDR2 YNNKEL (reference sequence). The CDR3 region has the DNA TGTGCCAGCAACCAAAACCGACTAGCGGGAGGGCGGGAGGAGACCCAGTACTTC. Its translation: CASNQNRLAGGREETQYF.

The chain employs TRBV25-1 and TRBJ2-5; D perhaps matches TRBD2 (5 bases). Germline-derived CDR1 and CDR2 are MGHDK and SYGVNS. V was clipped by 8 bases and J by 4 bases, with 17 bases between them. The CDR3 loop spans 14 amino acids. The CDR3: CASGDGKDAETQYF. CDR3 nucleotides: TGTGCCAGCGGAGACGGGAAGGACGCAGAGACCCAGTACTTC.

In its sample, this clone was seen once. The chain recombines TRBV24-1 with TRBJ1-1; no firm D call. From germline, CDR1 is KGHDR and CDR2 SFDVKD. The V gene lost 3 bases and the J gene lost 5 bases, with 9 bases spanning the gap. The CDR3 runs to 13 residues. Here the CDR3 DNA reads TGTGCCACCAGTGATGGCACGACAACTGAAGCTTTCTTT. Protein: CATSDGTTTEAFF.

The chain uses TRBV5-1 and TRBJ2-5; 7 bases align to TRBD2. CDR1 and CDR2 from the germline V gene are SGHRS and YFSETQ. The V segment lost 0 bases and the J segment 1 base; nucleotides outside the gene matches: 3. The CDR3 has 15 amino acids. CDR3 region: CASSLERGPQETQYF. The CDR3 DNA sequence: TGCGCCAGCAGCTTGGAGCGGGGCCCCCAAGAGACCCAGTACTTC.

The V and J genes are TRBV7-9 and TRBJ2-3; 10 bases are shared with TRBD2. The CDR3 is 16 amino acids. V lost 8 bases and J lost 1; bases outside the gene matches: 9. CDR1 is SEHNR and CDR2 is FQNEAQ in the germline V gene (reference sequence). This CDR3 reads CASLRLAGVGTDTQYF. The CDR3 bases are TGTGCCAGCTTAAGGCTAGCGGGGGTGGGCACAGATACGCAGTATTTT.